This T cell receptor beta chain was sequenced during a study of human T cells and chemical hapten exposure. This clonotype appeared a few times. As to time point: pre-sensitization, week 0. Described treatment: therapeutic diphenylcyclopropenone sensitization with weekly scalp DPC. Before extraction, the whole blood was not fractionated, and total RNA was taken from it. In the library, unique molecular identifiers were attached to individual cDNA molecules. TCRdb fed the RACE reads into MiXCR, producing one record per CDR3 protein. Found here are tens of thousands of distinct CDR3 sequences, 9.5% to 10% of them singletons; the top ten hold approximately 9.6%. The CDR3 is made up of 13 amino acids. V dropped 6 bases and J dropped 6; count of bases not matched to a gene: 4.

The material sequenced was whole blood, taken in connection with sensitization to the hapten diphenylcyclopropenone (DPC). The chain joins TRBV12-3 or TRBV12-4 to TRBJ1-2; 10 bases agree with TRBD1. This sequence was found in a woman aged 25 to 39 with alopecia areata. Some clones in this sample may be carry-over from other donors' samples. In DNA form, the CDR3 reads TGTGCCAGCAGCCGACAGGGGGCGGATGGCTACACCTTC. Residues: CASSRQGADGYTF.